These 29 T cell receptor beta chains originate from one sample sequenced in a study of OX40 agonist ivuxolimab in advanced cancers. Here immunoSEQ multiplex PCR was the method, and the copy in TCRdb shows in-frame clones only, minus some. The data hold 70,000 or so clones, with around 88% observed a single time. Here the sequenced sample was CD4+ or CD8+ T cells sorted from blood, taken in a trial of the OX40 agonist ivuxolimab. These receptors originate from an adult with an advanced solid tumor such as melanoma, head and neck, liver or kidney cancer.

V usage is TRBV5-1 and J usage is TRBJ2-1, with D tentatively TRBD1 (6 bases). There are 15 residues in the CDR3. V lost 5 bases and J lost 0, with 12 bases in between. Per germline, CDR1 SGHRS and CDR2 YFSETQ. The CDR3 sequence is CASRSTGSSYNEQFF. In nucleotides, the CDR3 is TGCGCCAGCAGATCCACAGGGAGCTCCTACAATGAGCAGTTCTTC. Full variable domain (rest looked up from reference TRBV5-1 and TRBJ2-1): KAGVTQTPRYLIKTRGQQVTLSCSPISGHRSVSWYQQTPGQGLQFLFEYFSETQRNKGNFPGRFSGRQFSNSRSEMNVSTLELGDSALYLCASRSTGSSYNEQFFGPGTRLTVL.

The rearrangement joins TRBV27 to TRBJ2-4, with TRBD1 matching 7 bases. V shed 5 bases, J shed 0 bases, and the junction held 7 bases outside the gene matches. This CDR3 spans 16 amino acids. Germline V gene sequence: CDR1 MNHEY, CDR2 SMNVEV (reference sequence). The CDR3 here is CASSIGDSLAKNIQYF. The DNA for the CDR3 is TGTGCCAGCAGTATCGGGGACAGCTTAGCCAAAAACATTCAGTACTTC.

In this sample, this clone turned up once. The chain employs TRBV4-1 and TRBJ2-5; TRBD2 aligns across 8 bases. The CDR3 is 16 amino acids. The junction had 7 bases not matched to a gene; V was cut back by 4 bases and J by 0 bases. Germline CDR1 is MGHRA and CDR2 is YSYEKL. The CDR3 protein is CASSLISGTNQETQYF. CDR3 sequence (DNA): TGCGCCAGCAGCCTCATTAGCGGGACCAACCAAGAGACCCAGTACTTC.

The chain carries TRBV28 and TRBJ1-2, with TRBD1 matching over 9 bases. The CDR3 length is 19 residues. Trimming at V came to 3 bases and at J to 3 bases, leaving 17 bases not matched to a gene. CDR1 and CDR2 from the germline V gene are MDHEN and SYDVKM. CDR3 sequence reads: CASSFPLRQGVEGDYGYTF. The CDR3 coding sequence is TGTGCCAGCAGTTTCCCCCTACGACAGGGGGTAGAGGGTGACTATGGCTACACCTTC.

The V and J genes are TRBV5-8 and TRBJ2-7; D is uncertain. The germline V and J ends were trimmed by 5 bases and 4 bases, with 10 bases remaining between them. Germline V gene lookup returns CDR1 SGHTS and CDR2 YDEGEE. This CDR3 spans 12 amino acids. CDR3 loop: CASSSDNYEQYF. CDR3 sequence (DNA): TGTGCCAGCAGTTCAGATAATTACGAGCAGTACTTC.

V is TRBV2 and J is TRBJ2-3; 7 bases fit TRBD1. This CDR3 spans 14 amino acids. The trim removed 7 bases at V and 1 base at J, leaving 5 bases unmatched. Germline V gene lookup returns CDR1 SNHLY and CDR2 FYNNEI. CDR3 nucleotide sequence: TGTGCCAGCAATGGGCAGGGGGGCACAGATACGCAGTATTTT. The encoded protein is CASNGQGGTDTQYF. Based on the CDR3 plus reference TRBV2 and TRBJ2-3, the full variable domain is EPEVTQTPSHQVTQMGQEVILRCVPISNHLYFYWYRQILGQKVEFLVSFYNNEISEKSEIFDDQFSVERPDGSNFTLKIRSTKLEDSAMYFCASNGQGGTDTQYFGPGTRLTVL.

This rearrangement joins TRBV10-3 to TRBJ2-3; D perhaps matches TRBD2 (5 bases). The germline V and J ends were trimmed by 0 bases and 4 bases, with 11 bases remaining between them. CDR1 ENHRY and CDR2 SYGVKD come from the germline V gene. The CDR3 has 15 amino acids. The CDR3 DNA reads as TGTGCCATCAGTGAGTCTTCTAGCTACCCAGATACGCAGTATTTT. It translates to CAISESSSYPDTQYF.

Here the CDR3 DNA reads TGTGCCAGCTCACCACAACGTCCGGATAATCAGCCCCAGCATTTT. It codes for CASSPQRPDNQPQHF. The chain carries TRBV18 and TRBJ1-5; D not resolved. Trimming removed 1 base from V and 4 bases from J, with 11 bases in between. The CDR3 contains 15 residues. The germline gives CDR1 KGHSH, CDR2 LQKENI.

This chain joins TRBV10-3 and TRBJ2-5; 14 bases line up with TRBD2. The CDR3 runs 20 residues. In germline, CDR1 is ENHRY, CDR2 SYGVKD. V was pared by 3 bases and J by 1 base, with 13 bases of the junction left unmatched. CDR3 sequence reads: CAISDNHRGTSGGTQETQYF. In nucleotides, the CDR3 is TGTGCCATCAGTGATAACCACCGCGGGACTAGCGGGGGAACCCAAGAGACCCAGTACTTC.

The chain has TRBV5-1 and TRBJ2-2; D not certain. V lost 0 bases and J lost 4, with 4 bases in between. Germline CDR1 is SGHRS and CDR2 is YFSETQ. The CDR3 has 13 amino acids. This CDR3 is CASSLGGTGELFF. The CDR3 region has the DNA TGCGCCAGCAGCTTGGGTGGCACCGGGGAGCTGTTTTTT.

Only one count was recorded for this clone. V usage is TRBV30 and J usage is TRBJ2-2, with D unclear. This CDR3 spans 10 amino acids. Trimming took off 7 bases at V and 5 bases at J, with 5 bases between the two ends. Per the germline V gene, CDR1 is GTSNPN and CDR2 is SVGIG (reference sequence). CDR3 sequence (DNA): TGTGCCTCTGAGACCGGGGAGCTGTTTTTT. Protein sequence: CASETGELFF.

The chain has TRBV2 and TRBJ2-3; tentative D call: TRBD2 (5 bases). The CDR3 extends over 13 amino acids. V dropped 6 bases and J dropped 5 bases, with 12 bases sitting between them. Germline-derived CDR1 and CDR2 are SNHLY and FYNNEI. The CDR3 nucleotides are TGTGCCAGCAGGAGGGTGAATGGAGATACGCAGTATTTT. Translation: CASRRVNGDTQYF.

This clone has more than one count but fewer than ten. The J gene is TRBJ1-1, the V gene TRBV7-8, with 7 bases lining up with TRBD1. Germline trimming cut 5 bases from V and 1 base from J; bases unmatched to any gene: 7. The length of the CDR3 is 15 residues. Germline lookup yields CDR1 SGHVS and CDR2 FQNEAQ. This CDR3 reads CASSPGRDRNTEAFF. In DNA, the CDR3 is TGTGCCAGCAGCCCTGGCCGGGACAGGAACACTGAAGCTTTCTTT.

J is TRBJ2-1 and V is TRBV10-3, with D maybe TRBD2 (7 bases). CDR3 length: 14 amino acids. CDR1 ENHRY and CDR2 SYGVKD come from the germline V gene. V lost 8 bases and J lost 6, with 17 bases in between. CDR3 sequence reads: CAIRGAARFNEQFF. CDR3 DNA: TGTGCCATCCGGGGGGCGGCCCGTTTCAATGAGCAGTTCTTC.

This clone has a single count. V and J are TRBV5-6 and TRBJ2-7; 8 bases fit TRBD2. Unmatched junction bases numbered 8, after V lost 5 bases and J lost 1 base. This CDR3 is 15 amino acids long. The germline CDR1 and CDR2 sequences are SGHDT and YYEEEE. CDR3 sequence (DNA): TGTGCCAGCAGATTAAGGCGGGGGGTTTCCTACGAGCAGTACTTC. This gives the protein CASRLRRGVSYEQYF.

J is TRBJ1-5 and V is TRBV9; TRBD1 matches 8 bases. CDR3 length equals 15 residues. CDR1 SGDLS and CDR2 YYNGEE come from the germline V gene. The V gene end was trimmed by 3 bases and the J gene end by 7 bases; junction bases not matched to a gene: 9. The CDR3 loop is CASSAGQGTWQPQHF. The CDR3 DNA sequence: TGTGCCAGCAGCGCTGGACAGGGAACCTGGCAGCCCCAGCATTTT.

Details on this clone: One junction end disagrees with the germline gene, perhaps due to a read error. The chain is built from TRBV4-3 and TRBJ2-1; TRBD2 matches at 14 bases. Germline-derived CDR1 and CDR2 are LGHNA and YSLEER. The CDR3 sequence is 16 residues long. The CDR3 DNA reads TGCGCCAGCAGCCAGAAAACCCGGACTAGCGGGGGGCGGGTACTCTTC. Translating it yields CASSQKTRTSGGRVLF.

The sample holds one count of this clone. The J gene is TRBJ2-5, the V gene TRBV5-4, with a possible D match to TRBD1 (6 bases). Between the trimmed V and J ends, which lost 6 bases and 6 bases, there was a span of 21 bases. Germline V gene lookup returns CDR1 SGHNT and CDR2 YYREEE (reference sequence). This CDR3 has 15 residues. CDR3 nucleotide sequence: TGTGCCAGCATACCACACCCAGGGGCTGGGAAGACCCAGTACTTC. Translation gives CASIPHPGAGKTQYF.

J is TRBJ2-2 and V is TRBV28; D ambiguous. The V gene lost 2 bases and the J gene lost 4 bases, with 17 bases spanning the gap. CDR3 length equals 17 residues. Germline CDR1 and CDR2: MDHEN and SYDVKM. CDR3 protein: CASSLGVIVGGTGELFF. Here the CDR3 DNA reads TGTGCCAGCAGTTTAGGAGTTATAGTTGGCGGCACCGGGGAGCTGTTTTTT.

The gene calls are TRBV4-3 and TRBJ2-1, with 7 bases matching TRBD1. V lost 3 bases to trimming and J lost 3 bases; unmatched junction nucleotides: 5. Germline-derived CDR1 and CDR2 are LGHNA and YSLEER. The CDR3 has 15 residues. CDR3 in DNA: TGCGCCAGCAGCCAGGAACGGGACAGCTACAATGAGCAGTTCTTC. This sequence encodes CASSQERDSYNEQFF.

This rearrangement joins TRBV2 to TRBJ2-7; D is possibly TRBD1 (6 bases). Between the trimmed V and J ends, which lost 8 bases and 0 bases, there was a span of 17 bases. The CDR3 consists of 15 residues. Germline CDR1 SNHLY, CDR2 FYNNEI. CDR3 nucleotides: TGTGCCAGCGGACAAACAGGGTACGGCTCCTACGAGCAGTACTTC. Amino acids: CASGQTGYGSYEQYF.

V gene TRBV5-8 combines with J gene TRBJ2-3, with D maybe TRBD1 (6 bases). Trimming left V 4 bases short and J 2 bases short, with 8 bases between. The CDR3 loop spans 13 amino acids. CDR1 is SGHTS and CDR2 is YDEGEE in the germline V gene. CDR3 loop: CASSGQFTDTQYF. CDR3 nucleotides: TGTGCCAGCAGCGGACAGTTCACAGATACGCAGTATTTT.

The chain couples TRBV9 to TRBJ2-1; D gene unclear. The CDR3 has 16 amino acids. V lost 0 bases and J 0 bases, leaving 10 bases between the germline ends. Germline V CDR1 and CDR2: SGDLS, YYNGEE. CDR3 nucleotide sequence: TGTGCCAGCAGCGTAGGTTACTCTAGCTCCTACAATGAGCAGTTCTTC. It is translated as CASSVGYSSSYNEQFF.

Written as DNA, the CDR3 is TGTGCCAGCAGCGTAGCTGGCAGCGGCTTGGAGTTCTTC. Its translation: CASSVAGSGLEFF. This chain joins TRBV9 and TRBJ2-1; a possible D gene is TRBD2 (5 bases). The CDR3 totals 13 residues. V was pared by 0 bases and J by 14 bases, with 15 bases between. Looked up from germline, CDR1 is SGDLS and CDR2 is YYNGEE.

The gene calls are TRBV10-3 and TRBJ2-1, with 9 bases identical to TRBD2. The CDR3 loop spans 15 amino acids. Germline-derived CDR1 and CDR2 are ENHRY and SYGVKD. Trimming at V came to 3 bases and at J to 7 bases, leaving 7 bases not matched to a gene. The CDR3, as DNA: TGTGCCATCAGTGAACGGCGGGAGGGCCGTAATGAGCAGTTCTTC. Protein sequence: CAISERREGRNEQFF.

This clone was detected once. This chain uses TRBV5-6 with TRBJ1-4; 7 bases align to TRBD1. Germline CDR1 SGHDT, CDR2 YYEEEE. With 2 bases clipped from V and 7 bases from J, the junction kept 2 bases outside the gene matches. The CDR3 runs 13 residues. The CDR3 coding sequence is TGTGCCAGCAGCTTTGACAGGGTTGAAAAACTGTTTTTT. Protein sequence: CASSFDRVEKLFF.

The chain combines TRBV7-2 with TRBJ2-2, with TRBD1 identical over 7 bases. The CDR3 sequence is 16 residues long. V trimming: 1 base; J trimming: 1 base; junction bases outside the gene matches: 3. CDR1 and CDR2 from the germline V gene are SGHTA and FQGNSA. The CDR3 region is CASSLERQGNTGELFF. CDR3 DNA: TGTGCCAGCAGCTTAGAGCGACAGGGGAACACCGGGGAGCTGTTTTTT. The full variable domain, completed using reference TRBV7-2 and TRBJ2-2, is GAGVSQSPSNKVTEKGKDVELRCDPISGHTALYWYRQSLGQGLEFLIYFQGNSAPDKSGLPSDRFSAERTGGSVSTLTIQRTQQEDSAVYLCASSLERQGNTGELFFGEGSRLTVL.

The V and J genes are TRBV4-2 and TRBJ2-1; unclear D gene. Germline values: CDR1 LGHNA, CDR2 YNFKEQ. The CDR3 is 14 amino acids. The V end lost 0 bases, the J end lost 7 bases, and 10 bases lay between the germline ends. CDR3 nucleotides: TGTGCCAGCAGCCAAGATAACGCAAGGAATGAGCAGTTCTTC. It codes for CASSQDNARNEQFF.

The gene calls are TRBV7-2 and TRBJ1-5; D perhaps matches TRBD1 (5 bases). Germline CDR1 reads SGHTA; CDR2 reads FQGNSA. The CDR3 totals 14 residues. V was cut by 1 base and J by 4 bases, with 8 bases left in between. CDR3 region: CASSLGDWNQPQHF. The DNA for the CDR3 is TGTGCCAGCAGCTTAGGGGACTGGAATCAGCCCCAGCATTTT. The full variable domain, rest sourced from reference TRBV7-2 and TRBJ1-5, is GAGVSQSPSNKVTEKGKDVELRCDPISGHTALYWYRQSLGQGLEFLIYFQGNSAPDKSGLPSDRFSAERTGGSVSTLTIQRTQQEDSAVYLCASSLGDWNQPQHFGDGTRLSIL.